This T cell receptor beta chain was identified in a study of blood T cell repertoires in COVID-19. Turning to the study itself: Collection of acute and convalescent COVID-19 samples took place in the United States, Italy and Spain.

This table comes from immunoSEQ multiplex PCR, and its TCRdb copy is limited to in-frame clones, with some not included. This sample carries hundreds of thousands of clones, 89% of them seen once, and the ten largest clones take about 0.91%. Germline lookup yields CDR1 SEHNR and CDR2 FQNEAQ (reference sequence). There are 13 residues in the CDR3. The V end lost 5 bases, the J end lost 4 bases, and 9 bases lay between the germline ends. The V and J genes are TRBV7-9 and TRBJ1-3; D unresolved. The clonotype comes from a man between 18 and 35 years old with COVID-19, enrolled during active disease. The sequencing input was peripheral blood. The CDR3 sequence: CASSNTQGNTIYF. The DNA of the CDR3 is TGTGCCAGCAGCAATACCCAGGGAAACACCATATATTTT.